This TCR beta chain was captured in a study of blood T cell repertoires in COVID-19. Across about two dozen US areas, participants ranged in age from 18 to 89 years. The recovered donors of Cohort 3 showed two negative PCRs, clearance, or symptom resolution. Sequenced by immunoSEQ multiplex PCR; TCRdb stores in-frame clones only, minus some. The sample has 140,000 or so clones; roughly four fifths are singletons. Sequenced: PBMCs or T cells enriched from blood (not recorded which). This receptor was taken from a man in his fifties who had recovered from COVID-19.

CDR3 sequence (DNA): TGTGCCAGCCGTGGGACAGGAGGGCCCTACGAGCAGTACTTC. Its translation is CASRGTGGPYEQYF. The rearrangement joins TRBV5-4 to TRBJ2-7; 8 nucleotides align to TRBD1. Germline-derived CDR1 and CDR2 are SGHNT and YYREEE (reference sequence). This CDR3 has 14 residues. The trim removed 7 bases at V and 2 bases at J, leaving 8 bases unmatched.